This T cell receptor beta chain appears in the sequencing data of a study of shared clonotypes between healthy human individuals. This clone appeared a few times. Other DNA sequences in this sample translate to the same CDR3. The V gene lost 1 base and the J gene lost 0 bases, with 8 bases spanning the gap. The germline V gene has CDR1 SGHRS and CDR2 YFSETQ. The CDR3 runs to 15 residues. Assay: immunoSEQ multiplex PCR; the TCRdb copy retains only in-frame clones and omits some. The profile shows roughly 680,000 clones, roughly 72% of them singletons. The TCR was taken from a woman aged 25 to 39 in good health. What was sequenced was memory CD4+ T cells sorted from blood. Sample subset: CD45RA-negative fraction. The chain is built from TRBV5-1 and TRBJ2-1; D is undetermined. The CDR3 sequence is CASSLSSNSYNEQFF. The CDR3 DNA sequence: TGCGCCAGCAGCTTGAGTAGCAACTCCTACAATGAGCAGTTCTTC.